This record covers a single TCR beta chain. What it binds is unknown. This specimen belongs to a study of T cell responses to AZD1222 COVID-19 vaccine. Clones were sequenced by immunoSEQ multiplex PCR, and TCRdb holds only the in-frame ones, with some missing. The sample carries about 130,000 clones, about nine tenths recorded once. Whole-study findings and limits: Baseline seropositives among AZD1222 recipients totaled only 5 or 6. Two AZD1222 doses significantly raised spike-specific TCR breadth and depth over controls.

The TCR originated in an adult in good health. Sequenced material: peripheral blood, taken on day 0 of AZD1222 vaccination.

CDR3 nucleotides: TGTGCCAGCAGTAGAAGCGGGGGGGCCGGGAATGAGCAGTTCTTC. Its protein is CASSRSGGAGNEQFF. V is TRBV6-5 and J is TRBJ2-1; 10 nucleotides agree with TRBD2. The CDR3 consists of 15 residues. Germline V gene lookup returns CDR1 MNHEY and CDR2 SVGAGI. Trimming removed 5 bases from V and 7 bases from J; junction bases left unmatched: 8.